These T cell receptor beta chains were read from a single sample in a study of cytomegalovirus exposure and HLA in healthy donors. Using immunoSEQ multiplex PCR, the repertoire was profiled, and TCRdb retains in-frame clones only, with some absent. The repertoire has over 150,000 clones, 70% to 90% of them found once; the top ten carry around 6.7%. The sample taken for sequencing was PBMCs. Receptors were obtained from a young woman in good health and CMV-seropositive. Both conserved end residues are part of each CDR3. D genes are given only for firm matches. Where a row states a size, it is once, few, many or the class of an expanded clone; other rows omit it.

V gene: TRBV4-2
clone size: few
D gene: -
J gene: TRBJ2-7
CDR3 DNA: TGTGCCAGTAGCGAAAGCCTCTCCTACGAGCAGTACTTC
CDR3 protein: CASSESLSYEQYF

V gene: TRBV19
clone size: -
D gene: TRBD2
J gene: TRBJ2-1
CDR3 DNA: TGTGCCAGTAGCCTGGCTAGCGGTAACAATGAGCAGTTCTTC
CDR3 protein: CASSLASGNNEQFF

V gene: TRBV7-9
clone size: once
D gene: TRBD1
J gene: TRBJ2-7
CDR3 DNA: TGTGCCAGCAGCTTAATATTGGACAGGGGCGAGCAGTACTTC
CDR3 protein: CASSLILDRGEQYF

V gene: TRBV7-9
clone size: -
D gene: -
J gene: TRBJ1-6
CDR3 DNA: TGTTCCAGCAGCCTTACGGGGAGGGTCCTCTCACCCCTCCACTTT
CDR3 protein: CSSSLTGRVLSPLHF

V gene: TRBV21-1
clone size: -
D gene: -
J gene: TRBJ1-1
CDR3 DNA: TGTGCCCCGGGGGAAGGGTTGAACACTGAAGCTTTCTTT
CDR3 protein: CAPGEGLNTEAFF

V gene: TRBV9
clone size: -
D gene: -
J gene: TRBJ2-3
CDR3 DNA: TGTGCCAGCAGCGTCGCAGATACGCAGTATTTT
CDR3 protein: CASSVADTQYF

V gene: TRBV19
clone size: once
D gene: TRBD1
J gene: TRBJ2-7
CDR3 DNA: TGTGCCAGTAGTATTACAATCCGAGTCGGGACAGGGGGCATCGAGCAGTACTTC
CDR3 protein: CASSITIRVGTGGIEQYF

V gene: TRBV6-6
clone size: few
D gene: -
J gene: TRBJ1-1
CDR3 DNA: TGTGCCAGCAGTTACTCGACAAGAAGGGGCACTGAAGCTTTCTTT
CDR3 protein: CASSYSTRRGTEAFF

V gene: TRBV29-1
clone size: -
D gene: TRBD1
J gene: TRBJ1-2
CDR3 DNA: TGCAGCGTTGAATTTGCCGGGACAGGGGTAGGCTACACCTTC
CDR3 protein: CSVEFAGTGVGYTF

V gene: TRBV28
clone size: -
D gene: TRBD1
J gene: TRBJ2-7
CDR3 DNA: TGTGCCATCTCGGGACAGAGCTACGAGCAGTACTTC
CDR3 protein: CAISGQSYEQYF

V gene: TRBV5-5
clone size: few
D gene: TRBD1
J gene: TRBJ2-2
CDR3 DNA: TGTGCCAGCAAACCTCGGACAGGGGACACCGGGGAGCTGTTTTTT
CDR3 protein: CASKPRTGDTGELFF

V gene: TRBV5-1
clone size: once
D gene: -
J gene: TRBJ2-3
CDR3 DNA: TGCGCCAGCAGCTTGGTTGGTACGCCGGGCGGGGGCGATACGCAGTATTTT
CDR3 protein: CASSLVGTPGGGDTQYF

V gene: TRBV9
clone size: -
D gene: TRBD2
J gene: TRBJ2-7
CDR3 DNA: TGTGCCAGCAGCGTAGGCGGGGGACTAGGGTACGAGCAGTACTTC
CDR3 protein: CASSVGGGLGYEQYF

V gene: TRBV5-6
clone size: -
D gene: TRBD2
J gene: TRBJ2-5
CDR3 DNA: TGTGCCAGCAGCTTGCTGACTAGCGGGGAGGCGACCCAGTACTTC
CDR3 protein: CASSLLTSGEATQYF

V gene: TRBV27
clone size: once
D gene: -
J gene: TRBJ2-7
CDR3 DNA: TGTGCCAGCAGTTATAGGGAGGCCTACGAGCAGTACTTC
CDR3 protein: CASSYREAYEQYF

V gene: TRBV7-3
clone size: -
D gene: -
J gene: TRBJ1-6
CDR3 DNA: TGTGCCAGCAGCTTATCCGGGATCGGTAATTCACCCCTCCACTTT
CDR3 protein: CASSLSGIGNSPLHF

V gene: TRBV19
clone size: -
D gene: -
J gene: TRBJ2-1
CDR3 DNA: TGTGCCAGTAGTAGTCAGGGGTTAGGCGAGCAGTTCTTC
CDR3 protein: CASSSQGLGEQFF

V gene: TRBV13
clone size: -
D gene: -
J gene: TRBJ2-6
CDR3 DNA: TGTGCCAGCAGCGGAATGGAGGTCTCTGGGGCCAACGTCCTGACTTTC
CDR3 protein: CASSGMEVSGANVLTF

V gene: TRBV30
clone size: -
D gene: -
J gene: TRBJ1-6
CDR3 DNA: TGTGCCTGGAGTTTAAATTCACCCCTCCACTTT
CDR3 protein: CAWSLNSPLHF

V gene: TRBV7-3
clone size: -
D gene: -
J gene: TRBJ2-1
CDR3 DNA: TGTGCCAGCAGCTTTCACCCAGGGAATGAGCAGTTCTTC
CDR3 protein: CASSFHPGNEQFF

V gene: TRBV4-2
clone size: few
D gene: TRBD1
J gene: TRBJ1-2
CDR3 DNA: TGTGCCAGCAGCCAGGGACAGGGTCTATACTATGGCTACACCTTC
CDR3 protein: CASSQGQGLYYGYTF

V gene: TRBV12-5
clone size: -
D gene: TRBD1
J gene: TRBJ1-2
CDR3 DNA: TGTGCTAGTGGTTTGGACCCGACAGGGTCCTATGGCTACACCTTC
CDR3 protein: CASGLDPTGSYGYTF

V gene: TRBV28
clone size: -
D gene: -
J gene: TRBJ1-5
CDR3 DNA: TGTGCCAGCAGTTTAAGGGGGTTTGATCAGCCCCAGCATTTT
CDR3 protein: CASSLRGFDQPQHF

V gene: TRBV5-1
clone size: -
D gene: TRBD1
J gene: TRBJ2-6
CDR3 DNA: TGCGCCAGCAGCGAGCCCACAGGGGCTGGGGCCAACGTCCTGACTTTC
CDR3 protein: CASSEPTGAGANVLTF

V gene: TRBV7-9
clone size: few
D gene: TRBD2
J gene: TRBJ2-7
CDR3 DNA: TGTGCCAGCAGCTCGGCCGCGGGACTAGCGGGGGGAAGGTACGAGCAGTACTTC
CDR3 protein: CASSSAAGLAGGRYEQYF

V gene: TRBV10-3
clone size: -
D gene: -
J gene: TRBJ2-1
CDR3 DNA: TGTGCCATCAGTGTCGGTCCCATGCCTGAGAATGAGCAGTTCTTC
CDR3 protein: CAISVGPMPENEQFF